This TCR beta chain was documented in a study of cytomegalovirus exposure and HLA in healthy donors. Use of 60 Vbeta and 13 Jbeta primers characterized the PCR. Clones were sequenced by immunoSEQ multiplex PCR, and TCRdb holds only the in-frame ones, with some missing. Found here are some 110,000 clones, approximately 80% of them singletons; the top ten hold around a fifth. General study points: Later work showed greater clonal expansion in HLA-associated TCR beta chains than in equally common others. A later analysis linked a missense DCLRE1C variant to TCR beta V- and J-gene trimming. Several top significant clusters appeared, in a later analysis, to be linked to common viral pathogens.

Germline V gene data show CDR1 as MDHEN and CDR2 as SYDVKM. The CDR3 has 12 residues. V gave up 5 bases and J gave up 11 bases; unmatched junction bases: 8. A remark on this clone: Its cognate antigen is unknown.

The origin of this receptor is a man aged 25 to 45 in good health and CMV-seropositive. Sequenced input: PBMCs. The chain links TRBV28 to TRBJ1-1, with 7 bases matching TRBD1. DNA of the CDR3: TGTGCCAGCAGTACCGAACAGGGGAGGGCTTTCTTT. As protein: CASSTEQGRAFF. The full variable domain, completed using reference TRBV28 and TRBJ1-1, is DVKVTQSSRYLVKRTGEKVFLECVQDMDHENMFWYRQDPGLGLRLIYFSYDVKMKEKGDIPEGYSVSREKKERFSLILESASTNQTSMYLCASSTEQGRAFFGQGTRLTVV.